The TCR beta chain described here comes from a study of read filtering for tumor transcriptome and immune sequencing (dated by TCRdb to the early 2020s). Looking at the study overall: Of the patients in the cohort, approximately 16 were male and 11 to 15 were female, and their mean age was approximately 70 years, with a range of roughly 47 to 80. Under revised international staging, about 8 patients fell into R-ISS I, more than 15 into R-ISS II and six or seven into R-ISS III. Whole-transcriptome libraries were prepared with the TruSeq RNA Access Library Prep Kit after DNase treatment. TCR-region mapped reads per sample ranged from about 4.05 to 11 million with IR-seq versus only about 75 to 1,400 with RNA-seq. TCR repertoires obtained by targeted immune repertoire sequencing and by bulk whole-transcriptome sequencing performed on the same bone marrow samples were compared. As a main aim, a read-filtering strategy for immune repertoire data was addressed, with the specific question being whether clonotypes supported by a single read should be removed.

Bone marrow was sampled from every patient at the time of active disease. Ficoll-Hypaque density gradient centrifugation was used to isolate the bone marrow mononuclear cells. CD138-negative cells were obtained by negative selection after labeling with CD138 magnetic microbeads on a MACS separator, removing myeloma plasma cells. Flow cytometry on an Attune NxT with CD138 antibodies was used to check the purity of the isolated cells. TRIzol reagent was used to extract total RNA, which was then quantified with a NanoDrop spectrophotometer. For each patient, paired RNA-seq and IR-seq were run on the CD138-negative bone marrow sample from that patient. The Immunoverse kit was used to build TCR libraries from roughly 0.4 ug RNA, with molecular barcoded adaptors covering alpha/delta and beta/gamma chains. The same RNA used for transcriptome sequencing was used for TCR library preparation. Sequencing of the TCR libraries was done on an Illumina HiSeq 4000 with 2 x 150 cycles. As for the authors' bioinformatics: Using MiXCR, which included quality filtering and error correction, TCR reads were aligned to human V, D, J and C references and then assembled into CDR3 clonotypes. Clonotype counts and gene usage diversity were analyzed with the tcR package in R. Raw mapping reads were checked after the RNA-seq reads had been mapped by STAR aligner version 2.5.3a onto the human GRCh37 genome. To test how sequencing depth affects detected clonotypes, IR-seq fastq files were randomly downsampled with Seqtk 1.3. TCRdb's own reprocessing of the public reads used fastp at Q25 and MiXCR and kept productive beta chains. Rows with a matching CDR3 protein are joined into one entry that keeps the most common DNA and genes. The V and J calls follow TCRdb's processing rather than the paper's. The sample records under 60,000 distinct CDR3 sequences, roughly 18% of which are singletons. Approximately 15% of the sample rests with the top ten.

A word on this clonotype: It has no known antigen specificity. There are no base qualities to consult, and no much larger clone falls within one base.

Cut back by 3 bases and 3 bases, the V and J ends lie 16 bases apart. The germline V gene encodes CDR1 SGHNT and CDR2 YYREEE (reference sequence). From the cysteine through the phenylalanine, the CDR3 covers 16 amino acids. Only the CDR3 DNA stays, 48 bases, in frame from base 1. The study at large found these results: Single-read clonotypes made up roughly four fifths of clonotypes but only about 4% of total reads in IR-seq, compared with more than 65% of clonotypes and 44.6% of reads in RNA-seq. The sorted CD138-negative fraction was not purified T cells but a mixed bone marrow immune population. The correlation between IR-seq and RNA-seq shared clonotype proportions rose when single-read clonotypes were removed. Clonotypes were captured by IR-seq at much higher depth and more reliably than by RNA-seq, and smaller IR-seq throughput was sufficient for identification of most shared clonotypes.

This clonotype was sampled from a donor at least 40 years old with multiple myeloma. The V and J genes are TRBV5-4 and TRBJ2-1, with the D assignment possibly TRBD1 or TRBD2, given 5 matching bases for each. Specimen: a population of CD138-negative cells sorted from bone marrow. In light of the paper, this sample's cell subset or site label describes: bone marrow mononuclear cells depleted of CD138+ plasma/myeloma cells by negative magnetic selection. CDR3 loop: CASSSGASYVYNEQFF. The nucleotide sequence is TGTGCCAGCAGCTCCGGGGCCAGCTACGTCTACAATGAGCAGTTCTTC.